This T cell receptor (beta chain) was observed in a study of T cell repertoires in cytomegalovirus infection. Background on the study: An indication of both CMV infection and matching HLA type came from public TCR beta signatures. Study-level results: The ex vivo response was dominated by HLA-C-restricted CMV-specific TCR beta clonotypes.

This CDR3 contains 13 residues. The V gene lost 8 bases and the J gene lost 7 bases, with 15 bases spanning the gap. CDR1 is MNHEY, CDR2 SVGEGT, per germline. This clonotype was seen at least ten times. Its antigen is as yet unknown. Using its own MiXCR run on the reads, TCRdb lists one record per CDR3 protein. The table shows 600,000 to 800,000 distinct CDR3 sequences, with 20% to 30% occurring only once. The sequence was collected from a human donor in good health (CMV status not recorded). Some clones in this sample may be carry-over from other donors' samples. Specimen: CD8+ T cells from PBMCs. J is TRBJ2-1 and V is TRBV6-2 or TRBV6-3; D possibly matches TRBD1 or TRBD2 (5 bases each). The CDR3 here is CASASGLRNEQFF. In DNA, the CDR3 is TGTGCCAGCGCCTCGGGGCTTCGTAATGAGCAGTTCTTC.